These 28 T cell receptor beta chains share one sample of origin, sequenced in a study of T-cell memory formation after mild COVID-19. TCRdb independently ran MiXCR on the 5' RACE reads; one entry per CDR3 protein. The table records about half a million distinct CDR3 sequences, roughly 20% of them present only once. The sequenced sample was PBMCs or a T cell subset sorted from them (not recorded which). The source of these receptors is an adult woman who had mild COVID-19 (a few samples of this study predate the infection). Cell type and time point are not known.

This clonotype was picked up one time. The chain recombines TRBV12-3 or TRBV12-4 with TRBJ2-2; D is perhaps TRBD2 (6 bases). The CDR3 has 16 residues. V gave up 1 base and J gave up 6 bases, with 15 bases separating them. CDR3: CASSLGSSAASGELFF. CDR3 nucleotides: TGTGCCAGCAGTTTAGGGTCTAGCGCAGCCTCCGGGGAGCTGTTTTTT.

The chain recombines TRBV5-1 with TRBJ2-7; perhaps TRBD2 as D (5 bases). Germline-derived CDR1 and CDR2 are SGHRS and YFSETQ. Trimming left V 0 bases short and J 5 bases short, with 18 bases between. The CDR3 runs to 16 residues. CDR3 coding DNA: TGCGCCAGCAGCTTGGCTCTTGTAGGGAGCCTCGACGAGCAGTACTTC. Translation gives CASSLALVGSLDEQYF.

This clonotype turned up a few times. V usage is TRBV7-9 and J usage is TRBJ2-1, with D perhaps TRBD1 or TRBD2 (5 bases each). The germline V gene encodes CDR1 SEHNR and CDR2 FQNEAQ (reference sequence). V lost 5 bases and J 13 bases, leaving 15 bases between the germline ends. The CDR3 is 12 residues long. CDR3 in amino acids: CASSPDSAGQFF. The CDR3 coding sequence is TGTGCCAGCAGCCCCGACAGCGCGGGTCAGTTCTTC. The complete variable domain, with remaining parts taken from reference TRBV7-9 and TRBJ2-1, reads DTGVSQNPRHKITKRGQNVTFRCDPISEHNRLYWYRQTLGQGPEFLTYFQNEAQLEKSRLLSDRFSAERPKGSFSTLEIQRTEQGDSAMYLCASSPDSAGQFFGPGTRLTVL.

This clonotype appeared many times. The gene calls are TRBV5-1 and TRBJ2-1, with TRBD2 matching 13 bases. The V and J ends lost 4 bases and 3 bases, in that order; junction bases with no gene match: 4. The CDR3 loop spans 16 amino acids. Germline V gene sequence: CDR1 SGHRS, CDR2 YFSETQ. In DNA form, the CDR3 reads TGCGCCAGCAGCGGACTAGCGGGGGCCAACTACAATGAGCAGTTCTTC. It translates to CASSGLAGANYNEQFF.

V is TRBV7-9 and J is TRBJ2-2; TRBD2 agrees at 7 bases. This CDR3 comprises 18 residues. The V and J ends lost 8 bases and 4 bases, in that order; junction bases with no gene match: 19. The germline gives CDR1 SEHNR, CDR2 FQNEAQ (reference sequence). CDR3 DNA sequence: TGTGCCAGCCGCGGCCGGAAGGGCGGGAGCGGTGGCACCGGGGAGCTGTTTTTT. Translating gives CASRGRKGGSGGTGELFF.

The chain combines TRBV20-1 with TRBJ2-7, with D perhaps assigned TRBD1 or TRBD2 (7 bases each). Per the germline V gene, CDR1 is DFQATT and CDR2 is SNEGSKA (reference sequence). This CDR3 spans 15 amino acids. V shed 5 bases and J shed 0 bases, with 17 bases lying between them. CDR3 sequence (DNA): TGCAGTGCTCTTACGACAGGGACTATCTCCTACGAGCAGTACTTC. Protein: CSALTTGTISYEQYF.

This clonotype was seen only a few times. V is TRBV25-1 and J is TRBJ2-7; D not certain. The V and J ends lost 4 bases and 9 bases respectively, with 7 bases between them. The CDR3 runs to 10 residues. Looked up from germline, CDR1 is MGHDK and CDR2 is SYGVNS. DNA of the CDR3: TGTGCCAGCAGTGGCGCTGCGCAGTACTTC. This translates into CASSGAAQYF.

The rearrangement joins TRBV2 to TRBJ2-2, with 12 bases fitting TRBD1. In germline, CDR1 is SNHLY, CDR2 FYNNEI. Trimming cost V 5 bases and J 8 bases; bases outside gene matches: 6. This CDR3 region has 15 residues. The CDR3 nucleotides read TGTGCCAGCAGTCCGGGACAGGGGGCGCCGGGGGAGCTGTTTTTT. Its protein is CASSPGQGAPGELFF.

The chain links TRBV20-1 to TRBJ1-5; 8 positions agree with TRBD1. Germline V gene data show CDR1 as DFQATT and CDR2 as SNEGSKA (reference sequence). The CDR3 consists of 18 residues. The trim removed 6 bases at V and 0 bases at J, leaving 16 bases unmatched. The DNA of the CDR3 is TGCAGTGCCACCCCCCAACTCCGGACAGGGCATAGCAATCAGCCCCAGCATTTT. This codes for CSATPQLRTGHSNQPQHF.

The rearrangement uses TRBV19 and TRBJ1-2; D is unclear. The V end lost 5 bases, the J end lost 4 bases, and 8 bases lay between the germline ends. The CDR3 sequence is 12 residues long. Germline V CDR1 and CDR2: LNHDA, SQIVND (reference sequence). CDR3 DNA: TGTGCCAGTAGTGCCGAACGCTATGGCTACACCTTC. Protein product: CASSAERYGYTF.

The CDR3 reads CASSPGDRETQYF. In nucleotides, the CDR3 is TGTGCCAGCAGCCCAGGGGACCGGGAGACCCAGTACTTC. The chain joins TRBV9 to TRBJ2-5, with a possible D match to TRBD1 (6 bases). Trimming took 4 bases from V and 5 from J, leaving 12 bases between them. CDR1 and CDR2 (germline): SGDLS, YYNGEE. CDR3 length: 13 residues.

The genes are TRBV20-1 and TRBJ1-5; 9 nucleotides align to TRBD1. V trimming: 7 bases; J trimming: 6 bases; junction bases outside the gene matches: 7. Germline V gene data show CDR1 as DFQATT and CDR2 as SNEGSKA (reference sequence). There are 13 residues in the CDR3. CDR3 residues: CSVRDRAAQPQHF. As DNA, the CDR3 is TGCAGTGTCAGGGACAGGGCGGCTCAGCCCCAGCATTTT.

This clonotype was seen a handful of times. V usage is TRBV7-3 and J usage is TRBJ2-5, with unresolved D. CDR1 SGHTA and CDR2 FQGTGA come from the germline V gene. The CDR3 contains 15 residues. V was shortened by 8 bases and J by 1 base, with 17 bases between the two germline ends. CDR3 coding DNA: TGTGCCAGCTTTATTTCTGACCACCCCCAAGAGACCCAGTACTTC. Protein product: CASFISDHPQETQYF.

This clonotype was seen only a few times. This chain connects TRBV3-1 to TRBJ1-2, with D perhaps TRBD1 (5 bases). The germline gives CDR1 LGHDT, CDR2 YNNKEL (reference sequence). The ends were cut back, 5 bases at V and 8 bases at J, with 15 bases in the middle. The CDR3 sequence is 13 residues long. The CDR3 is CASSEARVGGYTF. CDR3 coding DNA: TGTGCCAGCAGCGAAGCCAGGGTAGGAGGCTACACCTTC.

This clonotype has a handful of counts. V gene TRBV12-3 or TRBV12-4 combines with J gene TRBJ1-1; 9 positions match TRBD1. The CDR3 is 15 residues long. Unmatched junction bases numbered 7, after V lost 6 bases and J lost 2 bases. Here the CDR3 reads CASSTTGGLNTEAFF. In DNA form, the CDR3 reads TGTGCCAGCAGCACGACAGGGGGGTTAAACACTGAAGCTTTCTTT.

This sequence joins TRBV27 and TRBJ2-2, with D maybe TRBD1 (6 bases). Trimming stripped 6 bases from V and 4 bases from J, with 15 bases between. From germline, CDR1 is MNHEY and CDR2 SMNVEV (reference sequence). The CDR3 is made up of 15 amino acids. The DNA for the CDR3 is TGTGCCAGCAGCACCGGGACAATTATCACCGGGGAGCTGTTTTTT. Amino acids: CASSTGTIITGELFF.

This clonotype appeared a few times. CDR3 in DNA: TGTGCCAGCAGTCCCTGGACAGGGGGCGCTCACGAGCAGTACTTC. Encoded protein: CASSPWTGGAHEQYF. V usage is TRBV12-3 or TRBV12-4 and J usage is TRBJ2-7, with 11 positions matching TRBD1. Trimming took 5 bases from V and 5 from J; bases not matched to a gene: 8. The CDR3 extends over 15 amino acids.

This clonotype was counted many times. J is TRBJ1-2 and V is TRBV3-1; possible D gene TRBD1, 5 bases. V was trimmed by 0 bases and J by 4 bases, leaving 15 bases between them. Germline CDR1 is LGHDT and CDR2 is YNNKEL (reference sequence). The CDR3 has 16 residues. As DNA, the CDR3 is TGTGCCAGCAGCCAAGATAATTGGGGCGCCAGCTATGGCTACACCTTC. It is translated as CASSQDNWGASYGYTF.

This clonotype turned up a few times. The genes are TRBV27 and TRBJ1-2; tentative D call: TRBD1 (5 bases). CDR1 is MNHEY, CDR2 SMNVEV, per germline (reference sequence). The CDR3 extends over 15 amino acids. Deletions cut 4 bases from V and 5 bases from J, with 17 bases between. The CDR3 protein is CASSSGDRAYYGYTF. The CDR3 nucleotides are TGTGCCAGCAGTTCAGGAGACAGAGCTTATTATGGCTACACCTTC.

This clonotype was observed a handful of times. The chain is built from TRBV4-1 and TRBJ2-3; either TRBD1 or TRBD2 may fit D (5 bases each). The V end was cut by 2 bases, the J end by 3 bases, with 18 bases between. CDR1 and CDR2 (germline): MGHRA, YSYEKL. CDR3 length: 17 residues. The CDR3 coding sequence is TGCGCCAGCAGCCAATTTTCCCACCGGGGCCGGACAGATACGCAGTATTTT. Encoded protein: CASSQFSHRGRTDTQYF.

This clonotype has ten or more counts. This rearrangement joins TRBV18 to TRBJ1-5, with 8 bases fitting TRBD1. The germline gives CDR1 KGHSH, CDR2 LQKENI. V lost 3 bases and J lost 6; bases outside the gene matches: 10. The CDR3 has 16 amino acids. The DNA for the CDR3 is TGTGCCAGCTCACCCAGTCCGGGACAGGCGGGTCAGCCCCAGCATTTT. Residues: CASSPSPGQAGQPQHF.

The chain has TRBV7-9 and TRBJ1-5; 8 positions match TRBD1. Trimming cost V 1 base and J 4 bases; bases outside gene matches: 18. Per germline, CDR1 SEHNR and CDR2 FQNEAQ (reference sequence). The CDR3 totals 20 residues. The chain's CDR3 is CASSLDYGQGRLTGNQPQHF. CDR3 DNA sequence: TGTGCCAGCAGCTTAGATTACGGACAGGGAAGACTCACCGGTAATCAGCCCCAGCATTTT.

This chain connects TRBV29-1 to TRBJ2-1; possibly TRBD2 for D (7 bases). The CDR3 covers 17 residues. Germline-derived CDR1 and CDR2 are SQVTM and ANQGSEA. Trimming cost V 1 base and J 4 bases, with 20 bases left between them. This chain's CDR3 is CSVEGPGGASWYNEQFF. CDR3 sequence (DNA): TGCAGCGTTGAAGGCCCGGGGGGCGCTAGCTGGTACAATGAGCAGTTCTTC.

This sequence joins TRBV12-3 or TRBV12-4 and TRBJ2-7; TRBD1 agrees at 11 bases. V was pared by 4 bases and J by 4 bases, with 6 bases of the junction left unmatched. The CDR3 is made up of 15 amino acids. The CDR3 nucleotides are TGTGCCAGCAGTTCTCCCGGGACAGGGGGTTACGAGCAGTACTTC. Translation: CASSSPGTGGYEQYF.

V and J are TRBV29-1 and TRBJ1-1, with 8 bases fitting TRBD1. The J segment lost 4 bases and the V segment lost 6 bases, leaving 7 bases of the junction unmatched. Per the germline V gene, CDR1 is SQVTM and CDR2 is ANQGSEA. The CDR3 consists of 13 residues. DNA for the CDR3: TGCAGCGTAAGGACAGGGTGGACCACTGAAGCTTTCTTT. This gives the protein CSVRTGWTTEAFF.

The CDR3 loop is CASSPDGISGANVLTF. DNA for the CDR3: TGTGCCAGCAGCCCCGACGGGATCTCTGGGGCCAACGTCCTGACTTTC. This chain connects TRBV7-3 to TRBJ2-6, with D possibly TRBD2 on 5 matching bases. This CDR3 region has 16 residues. Germline loops: CDR1 SGHTA, CDR2 FQGTGA. The V gene lost 5 bases and the J gene lost 0 bases, with 11 bases spanning the gap.

The chain is built from TRBV12-3 or TRBV12-4 and TRBJ2-3; 8 bases agree with TRBD2. The CDR3 is made up of 17 amino acids. V was pared by 6 bases and J by 0 bases, with 11 bases of the junction left unmatched. The CDR3 protein is CASRVAGYISSTDTQYF. The CDR3 DNA sequence: TGTGCCAGCAGGGTAGCGGGGTACATCTCTAGCACAGATACGCAGTATTTT.

This clonotype turned up a few times. The J gene is TRBJ2-3, the V gene TRBV14; 12 nucleotides agree with TRBD1. The CDR3 consists of 16 residues. CDR1 and CDR2 (germline): SGHDN, FVKESK. Trimming took 2 bases from V and 6 from J; bases not matched to a gene: 6. CDR3 protein: CASSQHPGQGADTQYF. The CDR3 region has the DNA TGTGCCAGCAGCCAACATCCGGGACAGGGGGCGGATACGCAGTATTTT.